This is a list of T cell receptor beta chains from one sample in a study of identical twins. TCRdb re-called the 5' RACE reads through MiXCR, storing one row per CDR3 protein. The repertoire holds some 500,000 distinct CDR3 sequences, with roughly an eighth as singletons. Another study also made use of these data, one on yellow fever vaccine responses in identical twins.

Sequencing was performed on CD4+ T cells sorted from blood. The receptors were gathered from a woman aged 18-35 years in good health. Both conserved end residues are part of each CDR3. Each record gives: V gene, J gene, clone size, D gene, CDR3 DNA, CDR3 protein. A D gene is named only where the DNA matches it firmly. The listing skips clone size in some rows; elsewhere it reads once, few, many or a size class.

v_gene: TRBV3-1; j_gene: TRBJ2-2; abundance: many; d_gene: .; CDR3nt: TGTGCCAGCAGCCAAGCCAGGGATTATGACGGGGAGCTGTTTTTT; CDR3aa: CASSQARDYDGELFF
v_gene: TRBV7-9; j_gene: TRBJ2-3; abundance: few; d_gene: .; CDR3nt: TGTGCCAGCAGCTCAAACCTATGGGGGTGGAGCACAGATACGCAGTATTTT; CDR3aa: CASSSNLWGWSTDTQYF
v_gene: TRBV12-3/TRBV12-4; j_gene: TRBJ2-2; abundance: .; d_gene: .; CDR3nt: TGTGCCAGCAGTCTATTAGCGGATGACGGGGAGCTGTTTTTT; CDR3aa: CASSLLADDGELFF
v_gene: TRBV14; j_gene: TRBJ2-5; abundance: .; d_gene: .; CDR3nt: TGTGCCAGCAGCCAAATCTCAGGGTATGGAGAGACCCAGTACTTC; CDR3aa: CASSQISGYGETQYF
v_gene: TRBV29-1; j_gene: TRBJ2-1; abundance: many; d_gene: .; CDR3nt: TGCAGCGTTGGTCAGGGGCGGTTCTTC; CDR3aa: CSVGQGRFF
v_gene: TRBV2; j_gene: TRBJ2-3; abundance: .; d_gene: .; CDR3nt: TGTGCCAGCAGTAAGACCCTTGCAGATACGCAGTATTTT; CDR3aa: CASSKTLADTQYF
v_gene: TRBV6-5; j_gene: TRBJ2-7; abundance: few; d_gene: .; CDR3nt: TGTGCCAGCAGTTACCTCAACAGGGAATGGGAGCAGTACTTC; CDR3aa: CASSYLNREWEQYF
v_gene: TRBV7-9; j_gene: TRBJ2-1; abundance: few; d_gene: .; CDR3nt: TGTGCCAGCAGCGGCACGGGGGTAGCAGGGGTACGCAATGAGCAGTTCTTC; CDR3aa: CASSGTGVAGVRNEQFF
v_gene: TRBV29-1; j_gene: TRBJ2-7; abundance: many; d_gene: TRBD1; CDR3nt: TGCAGCGTCCGAAGGGACAGCTCCTACGAGCAGTACTTC; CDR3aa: CSVRRDSSYEQYF
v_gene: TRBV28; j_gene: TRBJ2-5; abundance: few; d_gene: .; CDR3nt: TGTGCCAGCAGTTTATCAGGAGGGGGCACCCAGTACTTC; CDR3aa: CASSLSGGGTQYF
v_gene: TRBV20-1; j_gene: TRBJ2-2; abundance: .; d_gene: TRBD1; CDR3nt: TGCAGCGCAACCCCGCGACAGGGGGTTGTAGGGGAGCTGTTTTTT; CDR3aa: CSATPRQGVVGELFF
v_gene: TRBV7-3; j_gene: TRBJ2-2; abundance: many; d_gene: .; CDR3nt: TGTGCCAGGCCCGACGGGGCTGAAGGGACCGGGGAGCTGTTTTTT; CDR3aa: CARPDGAEGTGELFF
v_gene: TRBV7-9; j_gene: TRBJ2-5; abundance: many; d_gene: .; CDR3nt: TGTGCCAGCAGCTTAGCCAAAGACCAAGAGACCCAGTACTTC; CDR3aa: CASSLAKDQETQYF
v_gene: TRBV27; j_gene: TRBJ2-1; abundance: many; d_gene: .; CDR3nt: TGTGCCAGCAGTTTCCAGGGTAGGTCGAATGAGCAGTTCTTC; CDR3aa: CASSFQGRSNEQFF
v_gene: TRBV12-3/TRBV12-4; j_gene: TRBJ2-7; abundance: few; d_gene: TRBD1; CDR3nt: TGTGCCAGCATCCAGACGGGGGGGACAGGGGGCCAGTACTTC; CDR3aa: CASIQTGGTGGQYF
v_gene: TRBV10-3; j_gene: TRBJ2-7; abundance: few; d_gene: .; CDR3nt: TGTGCCTCGCGCCGGGACTTCGGTGAAGAGCAGTACTTC; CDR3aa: CASRRDFGEEQYF
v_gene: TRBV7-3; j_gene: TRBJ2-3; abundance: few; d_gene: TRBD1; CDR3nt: TGTGCCAGCAGCTCCCCGGGACAGCAGCCAACGCAGTATTTT; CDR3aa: CASSSPGQQPTQYF
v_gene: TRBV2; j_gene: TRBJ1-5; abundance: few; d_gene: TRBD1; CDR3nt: TGTGCCAGCAGGACTATGACAGGGATTGGTCAGCCCCAGCATTTT; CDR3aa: CASRTMTGIGQPQHF
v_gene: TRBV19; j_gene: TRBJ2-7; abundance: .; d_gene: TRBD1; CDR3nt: TGTGCCAGTAGCGGACAGGCCTACGAGCAGTACTTC; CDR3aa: CASSGQAYEQYF
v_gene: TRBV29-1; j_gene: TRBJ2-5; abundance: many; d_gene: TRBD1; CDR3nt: TGCAGCGTGGACAGGGAGATGATCGAGACCCAGTACTTC; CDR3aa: CSVDREMIETQYF
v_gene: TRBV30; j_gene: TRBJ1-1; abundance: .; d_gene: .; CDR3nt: TGTGCCTGGAGTACCTCCAACACTGAAGCTTTCTTT; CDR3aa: CAWSTSNTEAFF
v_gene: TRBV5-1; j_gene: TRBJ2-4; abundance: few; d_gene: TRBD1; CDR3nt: TGCGCCAGCAGCCGGAAGGGACAGCCAAACATTCAGTACTTC; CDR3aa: CASSRKGQPNIQYF
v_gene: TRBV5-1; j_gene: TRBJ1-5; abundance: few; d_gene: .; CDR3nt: TGCGCCAGCAGCCAAGGGGGAGGGCAGCCCCAGCATTTT; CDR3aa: CASSQGGGQPQHF
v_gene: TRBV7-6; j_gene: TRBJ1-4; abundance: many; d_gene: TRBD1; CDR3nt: TGTGCCAGCAGCTTAGGACAGGGATTCAATGAAAAACTGTTTTTT; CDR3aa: CASSLGQGFNEKLFF
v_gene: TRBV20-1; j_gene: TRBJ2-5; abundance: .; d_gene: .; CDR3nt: TGCAGTGCTAGGGGCAAAAGGGGAACGCAAGAGACCCAGTACTTC; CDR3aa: CSARGKRGTQETQYF
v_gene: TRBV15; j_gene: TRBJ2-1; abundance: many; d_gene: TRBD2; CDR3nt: TGTGCCACCAGCCCGGAGTTAGCGGGAGGCAATGAGCAGTTCTTC; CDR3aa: CATSPELAGGNEQFF
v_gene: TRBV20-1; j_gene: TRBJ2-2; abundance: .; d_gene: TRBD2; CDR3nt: TGCAGTGCTGGGACTAGCAATAAGAACACCGGGGAGCTGTTTTTT; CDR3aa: CSAGTSNKNTGELFF
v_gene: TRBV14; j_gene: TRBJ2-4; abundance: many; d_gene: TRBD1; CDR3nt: TGTGCCAGCAGCAAACGGACAGGGCTCTGGAACATTCAGTACTTC; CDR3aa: CASSKRTGLWNIQYF
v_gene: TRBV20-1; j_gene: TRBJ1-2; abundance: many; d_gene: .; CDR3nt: TGCAGTGCTAGCCCCGGAAACTATGGCTACACCTTC; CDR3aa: CSASPGNYGYTF
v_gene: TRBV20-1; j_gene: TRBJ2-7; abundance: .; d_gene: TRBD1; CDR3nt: TGCAGTGCTATAAGGGACAGGGTCCCCTACGAGCAGTACTTC; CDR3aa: CSAIRDRVPYEQYF
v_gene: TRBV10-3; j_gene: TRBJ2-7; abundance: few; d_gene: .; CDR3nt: TGTGCCATCAGTACCGCGACGGGTTCCCCCTACGAGCAGTACTTC; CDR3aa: CAISTATGSPYEQYF
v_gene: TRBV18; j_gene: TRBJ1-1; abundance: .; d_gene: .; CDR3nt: TGTGCCAGCTCACCAATGTGGGACATAAACACTGAAGCTTTCTTT; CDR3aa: CASSPMWDINTEAFF
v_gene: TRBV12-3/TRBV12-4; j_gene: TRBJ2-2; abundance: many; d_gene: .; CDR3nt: TGTGCCAGCAGCTCGAACACCGGGGAGCTGTTTTTT; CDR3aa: CASSSNTGELFF
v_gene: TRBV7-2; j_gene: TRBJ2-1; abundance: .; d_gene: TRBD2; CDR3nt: TGTGCCAGCAGCTTTCAGGGACTAGCGGAATACAATGAGCAGTTCTTC; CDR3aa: CASSFQGLAEYNEQFF
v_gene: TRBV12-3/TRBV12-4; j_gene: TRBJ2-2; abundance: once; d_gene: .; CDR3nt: TGTACCAGCTGTTTTGATTACGAGGGTTCGCAGGGCACCGGGGAGCTGTTTTTT; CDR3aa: CTSCFDYEGSQGTGELFF
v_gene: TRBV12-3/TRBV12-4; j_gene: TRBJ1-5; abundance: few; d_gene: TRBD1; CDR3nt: TGTGCCAGCACCGCCGGACAGGGTGGTGGCAATCAGCCCCAGCATTTT; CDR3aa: CASTAGQGGGNQPQHF
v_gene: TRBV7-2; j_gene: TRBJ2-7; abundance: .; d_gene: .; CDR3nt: TGTGCCAGCAGCTCCCGGACTACCCCGTCCTACGAGCAGTACTTC; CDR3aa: CASSSRTTPSYEQYF